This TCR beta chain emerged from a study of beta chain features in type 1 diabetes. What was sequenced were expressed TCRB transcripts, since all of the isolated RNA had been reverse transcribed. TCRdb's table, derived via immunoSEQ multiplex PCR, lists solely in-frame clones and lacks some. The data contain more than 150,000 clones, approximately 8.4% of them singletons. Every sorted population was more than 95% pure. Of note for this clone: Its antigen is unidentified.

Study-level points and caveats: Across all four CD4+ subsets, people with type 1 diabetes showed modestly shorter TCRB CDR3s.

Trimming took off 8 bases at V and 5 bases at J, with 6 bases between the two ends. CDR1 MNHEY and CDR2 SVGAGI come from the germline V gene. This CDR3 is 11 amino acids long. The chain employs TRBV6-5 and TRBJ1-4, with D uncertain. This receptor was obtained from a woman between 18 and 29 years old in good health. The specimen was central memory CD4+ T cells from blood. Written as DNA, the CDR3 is TGTGCCAGCCGGGGAAATGAAAAACTGTTTTTT. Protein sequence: CASRGNEKLFF.